Shown below are 16 T cell receptor beta chains from a single sample sequenced in a study of blood T cells in healthy people across ages. For the second PCR, which ran for about 6 to 11 cycles, a sample-barcoded 5' primer and a J-beta primer mix were used. TCRdb analysed the 5' RACE reads with MiXCR anew, one entry per CDR3 protein. The repertoire holds 540,000 or so distinct CDR3 sequences, with roughly 43% as singletons. Material for sequencing was blood. The source of these receptors is an elderly man in good health.

Details on this clonotype: The junction departs from the called germline gene at one end, perhaps through a read error. V and J are TRBV5-5 and TRBJ1-1, with a possible D match to TRBD1 (6 bases). The CDR3 is 14 residues long. Germline-derived CDR1 and CDR2 are SGHKS and YYEKEE (reference sequence). CDR3 coding DNA: TGTGCCAGCAGCAAGACGGTCGGGGACACTGAATCTTTCTTT. Translated: CASSKTVGDTESFF.

This clonotype was seen once. The rearrangement links TRBV20-1 to TRBJ2-5, with 15 bases fitting TRBD2. The J call may be incorrect, as the DNA end agrees better with TRBJ2-7. Per the germline V gene, CDR1 is DFQATT and CDR2 is SNEGSKA (reference sequence). The CDR3 loop spans 16 amino acids. CDR3 sequence (DNA): TGCAGCGTTAGACGGACTAGCGGGAGGGCTAGGTACGAGCAGTACTTC. This sequence encodes CSVRRTSGRARYEQYF.

The chain recombines TRBV25-1 with TRBJ1-2; TRBD1 might be the D (5 bases). Trimming left V 0 bases short and J 4 bases short, with 18 bases between. Germline-derived CDR1 and CDR2 are MGHDK and SYGVNS. The CDR3 spans 17 residues. The CDR3 protein is CASSEYKMGGGFYGYTF. DNA for the CDR3: TGTGCCAGCAGTGAATATAAGATGGGGGGAGGATTCTATGGCTACACCTTC.

The chain combines TRBV4-1 with TRBJ1-2; TRBD1 might be the D (5 bases). CDR1 is MGHRA and CDR2 is YSYEKL in the germline V gene. The CDR3 contains 13 residues. V lost 1 base and J lost 8, with 11 bases in between. The chain's CDR3 is CASSQVKGRGYTF. The CDR3 DNA reads TGCGCCAGCAGCCAAGTAAAGGGGAGGGGCTACACCTTC.

This clonotype was recorded many times. CDR3 region: CASSGGIGKGYEQYF. The CDR3 DNA reads as TGTGCCAGCAGTGGGGGTATTGGGAAAGGCTACGAGCAGTACTTC. The genes are TRBV6-5 and TRBJ2-7; D possibly uses TRBD1 or TRBD2 (5 bases each). Per germline, CDR1 MNHEY and CDR2 SVGAGI. V lost 5 bases to trimming and J lost 3 bases, with 17 bases between them. The CDR3 totals 15 residues.

This chain joins TRBV27 and TRBJ2-1; D may be TRBD2 (5 bases). CDR1 and CDR2 from the germline V gene are MNHEY and SMNVEV (reference sequence). This CDR3 is 14 amino acids long. V dropped 5 bases and J dropped 1 base, with 9 bases sitting between them. CDR3 sequence reads: CASSIQRSYNEQFF. CDR3 nucleotide sequence: TGTGCCAGCAGTATCCAGCGGTCCTACAATGAGCAGTTCTTC.

V gene TRBV7-2 combines with J gene TRBJ2-5, with 8 bases matching TRBD2. With 5 bases clipped from V and 3 bases from J, the junction kept 11 bases outside the gene matches. From germline, CDR1 is SGHTA and CDR2 FQGNSA. The CDR3 consists of 16 residues. In nucleotides, the CDR3 is TGTGCCAGCAGCCCTAGAGGGGCGGGAGGTAAAGAGACCCAGTACTTC. Translating it yields CASSPRGAGGKETQYF.

The V call is TRBV9, the J call TRBJ2-5; 9 bases map to TRBD1. CDR1 and CDR2 from the germline V gene are SGDLS and YYNGEE. The V and J ends lost 5 bases and 2 bases, in that order; junction bases with no gene match: 4. CDR3 length: 14 amino acids. Written as DNA, the CDR3 is TGTGCCAGCAGGACCGGGACAGGGCAAGAGACCCAGTACTTC. Protein: CASRTGTGQETQYF.

The genes are TRBV5-1 and TRBJ2-4; no definite D call. This CDR3 region has 17 residues. Germline lookup yields CDR1 SGHRS and CDR2 YFSETQ. The V and J ends lost 0 bases and 2 bases respectively, with 15 bases between them. CDR3 bases: TGCGCCAGCAGCTTGGGGCACACGGCCGGGTCCAAAAACATTCAGTACTTC. Translated: CASSLGHTAGSKNIQYF.

This clonotype has just a few counts. This chain links TRBV29-1 with TRBJ2-5; TRBD2 might be the D (5 bases). Germline lookup yields CDR1 SQVTM and CDR2 ANQGSEA. The V and J ends lost 4 bases and 1 base respectively, with 10 bases between them. This CDR3 contains 13 residues. The CDR3 here is CSVGAAGQETQYF. CDR3 in DNA: TGCAGCGTTGGTGCCGCGGGCCAAGAGACCCAGTACTTC.

The genes are TRBV6-2 or TRBV6-3 and TRBJ2-3, with TRBD2 matching over 11 bases. The V segment lost 5 bases and the J segment 5 bases; nucleotides outside the gene matches: 9. CDR1 is MNHEY and CDR2 is SVGEGT in the germline V gene. This CDR3 contains 16 residues. CDR3 nucleotide sequence: TGTGCCAGCAGTCCCCTAGCGGGGGGCCAGGAAGATACGCAGTATTTT. Its translation is CASSPLAGGQEDTQYF.

The chain recombines TRBV7-2 with TRBJ1-4; the D is unclear. Trimming took off 4 bases at V and 0 bases at J, with 6 bases between the two ends. This CDR3 contains 14 residues. Germline assignment: CDR1 SGHTA and CDR2 FQGNSA. CDR3 protein: CASSSGATNEKLFF. The CDR3 bases are TGTGCCAGCAGCTCTGGGGCAACTAATGAAAAACTGTTTTTT.

This clonotype was found once. The chain employs TRBV5-1 and TRBJ2-3; the match to TRBD1 covers 7 bases. The germline gives CDR1 SGHRS, CDR2 YFSETQ. This CDR3 has 13 residues. J lost 10 bases, V lost 1 base, and 6 bases had no gene match. Here the CDR3 DNA reads TGCGCCAGCAGCTTGTATCGGGACAGCCCGCAGTATTTT. Translating it yields CASSLYRDSPQYF.

Concerning this clonotype itself: A read error may explain this, as a much larger clone is one base away. The chain employs TRBV6-2 or TRBV6-3 and TRBJ2-5; weak D call: TRBD2 (5 bases). The J call may be faulty, since TRBJ2-1 better matches the DNA end. Germline V CDR1 and CDR2: MNHEY, SVGEGT. The CDR3 length is 15 residues. DNA for the CDR3: TGTGCCAGCAGTCCCAATTGGGAGCGTGGAGAGACCCAGTTCTTC. Protein sequence: CASSPNWERGETQFF.

The chain uses TRBV20-1 and TRBJ2-3; 7 nucleotides align to TRBD2. V shed 2 bases, J shed 3 bases, and the junction held 14 bases outside the gene matches. Germline CDR1 and CDR2: DFQATT and SNEGSKA (reference sequence). This CDR3 is 17 amino acids long. The CDR3 protein is CSARPRLASIITDTQYF. The CDR3, as DNA: TGCAGTGCTAGACCTCGACTAGCTAGCATTATAACAGATACGCAGTATTTT.

The V call is TRBV20-1, the J call TRBJ2-3; D ambiguous. Per the germline V gene, CDR1 is DFQATT and CDR2 is SNEGSKA (reference sequence). There are 15 residues in the CDR3. The germline V and J ends were trimmed by 6 bases and 0 bases, with 16 bases remaining between them. CDR3 amino acids: CSAKSLAESTDTQYF. CDR3 DNA sequence: TGCAGTGCAAAGAGCCTGGCGGAGAGCACAGATACGCAGTATTTT.